A selection of T cell receptor beta chains follows, all from one sample in a study of CD8 T cells in Susac syndrome. A single record per CDR3 protein comes from TCRdb applying MiXCR to the immunoSEQ multiplex PCR reads. The table shows roughly 220,000 distinct CDR3 sequences, with less than 95% occurring only once. Sequencing input: CD4+ T cells from PBMCs. Receptors originate from a human donor with Susac syndrome. Both conserved end residues are part of each CDR3. The D gene is left open where the match is weak. Rows may omit the clone size; those that give it use once, few, many or a size class.

V gene	D gene	clone size	J gene	CDR3 length	CDR3 protein	CDR3 DNA
TRBV30	TRBD2	.	TRBJ2-5	17	CAWSGLLAGGQGETQYF	TGTGCCTGGAGTGGGTTGCTAGCGGGGGGCCAGGGAGAGACCCAGTACTTC
TRBV7-7	.	.	TRBJ2-1	13	CASSLGGNGEQFF	TGTGCTAGCAGCTTAGGAGGCAACGGTGAGCAGTTCTTC
TRBV20-1	.	.	TRBJ1-1	13	CSARGTVNTEAFF	TGCAGTGCTAGGGGGACGGTGAACACTGAAGCTTTCTTT
TRBV7-2	.	.	TRBJ2-3	16	CASSRSLPPSTDTQYF	TGTGCCAGCAGCCGTTCTCTCCCCCCCAGCACAGATACGCAGTATTTT
TRBV4-3	.	.	TRBJ2-2	17	CASSQGPKGANTGELFF	TGCGCCAGCAGCCAAGGTCCAAAGGGGGCGAACACCGGGGAGCTGTTTTTT
TRBV29-1	TRBD1	.	TRBJ2-7	12	CSALTGPYEQYF	TGCAGCGCCCTGACAGGGCCCTACGAGCAGTACTTC
TRBV30	TRBD1	.	TRBJ2-7	14	CAWRTGEEAYEQYF	TGTGCCTGGAGGACAGGGGAAGAAGCCTACGAGCAGTACTTC
TRBV29-1	TRBD1	.	TRBJ2-3	13	CSASDRSTDTQYF	TGCAGCGCCTCGGACAGGAGCACAGATACGCAGTATTTT
TRBV5-6	TRBD1	.	TRBJ2-1	13	CASSTTGGNEQFF	TGTGCCAGCAGTACGACAGGGGGCAATGAGCAGTTCTTC
TRBV7-9	.	.	TRBJ1-5	18	CASSLARGGGARNQPQHF	TGTGCCAGCAGCTTAGCACGGGGAGGAGGTGCGCGGAATCAGCCCCAGCATTTT
TRBV19	TRBD2	.	TRBJ2-5	16	CASSILGLAGEETQYF	TGTGCCAGTAGTATCCTTGGACTAGCGGGGGAAGAGACCCAGTACTTC
TRBV28	.	.	TRBJ2-5	14	CASSSPDRQETQYF	TGTGCCAGCAGTTCGCCCGACAGACAAGAGACCCAGTACTTC
TRBV6-5	TRBD1	.	TRBJ2-4	14	CASSSDRKKNIQYF	TGTGCCAGCAGTTCGGACAGGAAGAAAAACATTCAGTACTTC
TRBV27	TRBD2	.	TRBJ2-3	15	CASSTSAGATDTQYF	TGTGCCAGCAGTACTTCAGCGGGGGCGACAGATACGCAGTATTTT
TRBV25-1	.	.	TRBJ1-3	18	CASRGGSGQYRSGNTIYF	TGTGCCAGCAGGGGCGGTTCAGGACAGTATCGCTCTGGAAACACCATATATTTT
TRBV5-6	.	.	TRBJ1-6	18	CASSLSRADLRIGSPLHF	TGTGCCAGCAGCTTGTCCCGGGCCGACCTTAGGATTGGTTCACCCCTCCACTTT
TRBV20-1	.	.	TRBJ2-3	14	CSADEAGSTDTQYF	TGCAGTGCCGACGAGGCGGGGAGCACAGATACGCAGTATTTT
TRBV2	.	.	TRBJ1-4	12	CASTDGPEKLFF	TGTGCCAGCACAGACGGGCCTGAAAAACTGTTTTTT
TRBV14	.	.	TRBJ2-3	15	CASSQREIRADTQYF	TGTGCCAGCAGCCAAAGGGAGATTCGCGCAGATACGCAGTATTTT
TRBV12-3/TRBV12-4	.	few	TRBJ2-7	12	CASSPQGYEQYF	TGTGCCAGCAGTCCTCAGGGCTACGAGCAGTACTTC
TRBV24-1	.	.	TRBJ1-2	13	CATTAGANYGYTF	TGTGCCACCACTGCAGGGGCTAACTATGGCTACACCTTC
TRBV7-6	.	.	TRBJ1-5	14	CASSPGTSLQPQHF	TGTGCCAGCAGCCCCGGCACAAGCCTTCAGCCCCAGCATTTT
TRBV15	.	.	TRBJ2-4	17	CATSRKGRGLAKNIQYF	TGTGCCACCAGCAGAAAGGGACGGGGCCTAGCCAAAAACATTCAGTACTTC
TRBV24-1	TRBD2	.	TRBJ2-1	14	CATSDERGVNEQFF	TGTGCCACCAGTGATGAGCGGGGGGTCAATGAGCAGTTCTTC
TRBV6-5	TRBD1	.	TRBJ2-2	14	CATSTGNLAGELFF	TGTGCCACATCGACAGGGAATCTCGCCGGGGAGCTGTTTTTT
TRBV7-9	.	.	TRBJ2-7	12	CASSLGPEEQYF	TGTGCCAGCAGCTTAGGACCGGAGGAGCAGTACTTC
TRBV20-1	.	.	TRBJ2-3	12	CSATGGTDTQYF	TGCAGTGCTACAGGGGGCACAGATACGCAGTATTTT
TRBV6-2/TRBV6-3	.	.	TRBJ2-7	16	CASSWRGLERDYEQYF	TGTGCCAGCAGTTGGCGGGGCCTAGAGAGGGACTACGAGCAGTACTTC
TRBV20-1	.	.	TRBJ1-1	15	CSARGSAVMNTEAFF	TGCAGTGCTAGGGGGAGTGCAGTCATGAACACTGAAGCTTTCTTT
TRBV4-2	TRBD1	.	TRBJ2-1	16	CASSQEGGQGAHEQFF	TGTGCCAGCAGCCAAGAGGGAGGACAGGGGGCCCATGAGCAGTTCTTC
TRBV6-2/TRBV6-3	.	.	TRBJ1-5	13	CASTPGGVGPQHF	TGTGCCAGCACACCGGGGGGGGTCGGGCCCCAGCATTTT
TRBV7-9	.	.	TRBJ1-2	14	CASSLGTGPEGYTF	TGTGCCAGCAGCTTAGGGACGGGGCCTGAGGGCTACACCTTC
TRBV20-1	TRBD2	.	TRBJ2-2	15	CSARPPGLASGELFF	TGCAGTGCTAGACCTCCGGGACTAGCGTCCGGGGAGCTGTTTTTT
TRBV6-1	.	.	TRBJ1-1	17	CASSEATRTHSNTEAFF	TGTGCCAGCAGTGAAGCGACTAGGACGCATTCAAACACTGAAGCTTTCTTT
TRBV6-2/TRBV6-3	.	.	TRBJ1-1	13	CASSYAPRGEAFF	TGTGCCAGCAGTTACGCGCCCAGGGGTGAAGCTTTCTTT
TRBV29-1	TRBD1	once	TRBJ2-1	14	CSVAGTGVPNEQFF	TGCAGCGTTGCCGGGACAGGGGTTCCGAATGAGCAGTTCTTC
TRBV5-1	TRBD2	once	TRBJ2-3	19	CASSLRGLSKRGDTDTQYF	TGCGCCAGCAGCTTACGGGGATTATCCAAGCGGGGAGACACAGATACGCAGTATTTT
TRBV28	TRBD1	.	TRBJ2-5	14	CASSLQGARETQYF	TGTGCCAGCAGCTTACAGGGGGCGCGAGAGACCCAGTACTTC
TRBV30	.	.	TRBJ2-5	11	CAWGQQETQYF	TGTGCCTGGGGACAACAAGAGACCCAGTACTTC
TRBV3-1	.	.	TRBJ1-6	13	CASSQEGDTGLHF	TGTGCCAGCAGCCAAGAAGGCGACACCGGGCTCCACTTT